This paragraph reports one TCR beta chain. Clones were sequenced by immunoSEQ multiplex PCR, and TCRdb holds only the in-frame ones, with some missing. The data show 96,000 or so clones, 85% to 95% seen once. This entry is derived from a study of control samples from healthy donors and cancer patients. Source material: blood. The receptor's source is a young man in good health.

The CDR3 sequence is CASSSRPTANSYEQYF. DNA of the CDR3: TGTGCCAGCAGCTCCCGGCCGACAGCGAACTCCTACGAGCAGTACTTC. The rearrangement links TRBV7-8 to TRBJ2-7, with a possible D match to TRBD1 (5 bases). Looked up from germline, CDR1 is SGHVS and CDR2 is FQNEAQ. This CDR3 is 16 amino acids long. The ends were cut back, 4 bases at V and 0 bases at J, with 16 bases in the middle.